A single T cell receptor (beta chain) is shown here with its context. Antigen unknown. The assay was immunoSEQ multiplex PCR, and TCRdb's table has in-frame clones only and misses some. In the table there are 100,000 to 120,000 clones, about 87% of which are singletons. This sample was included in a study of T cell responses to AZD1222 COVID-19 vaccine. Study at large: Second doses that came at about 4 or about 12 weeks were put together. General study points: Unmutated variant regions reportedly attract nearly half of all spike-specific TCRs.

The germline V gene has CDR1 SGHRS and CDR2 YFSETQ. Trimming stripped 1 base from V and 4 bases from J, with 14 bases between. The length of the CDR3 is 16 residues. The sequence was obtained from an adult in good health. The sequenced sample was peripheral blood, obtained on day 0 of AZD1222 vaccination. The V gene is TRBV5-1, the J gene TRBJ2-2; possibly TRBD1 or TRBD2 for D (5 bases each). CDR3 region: CASSLFRGEITGELFF. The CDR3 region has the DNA TGCGCCAGCAGCTTGTTTAGGGGAGAGATCACCGGGGAGCTGTTTTTT.